Below are 17 T cell receptor beta chains sequenced from a single sample in a study of early T cells in non-severe SARS-CoV-2 infection. TCRdb re-called the 5' RACE reads with MiXCR, one entry per CDR3 protein. The table records 70,000 to 80,000 distinct CDR3 sequences, around 12% of them present only once. The input for sequencing was whole blood, taken at baseline. The receptors shown here come from an adult who was a healthcare worker with PCR-confirmed SARS-CoV-2 infection or an uninfected control (not recorded which).

This clonotype was picked up many times. V usage is TRBV2 and J usage is TRBJ2-3, with D possibly matching TRBD1 (6 bases). V lost 6 bases and J lost 9, with 7 bases in between. Per germline, CDR1 SNHLY and CDR2 FYNNEI. The CDR3 runs 10 residues. The CDR3 nucleotides read TGTGCCAGCAGCACAGGGACGCAGTATTTT. This encodes CASSTGTQYF.

This clonotype occurred a few times. The chain combines TRBV7-2 with TRBJ2-3; 8 bases agree with TRBD2. J lost 8 bases, V lost 6 bases, and 13 bases had no gene match. Germline CDR1 and CDR2: SGHTA and FQGNSA. This CDR3 is 15 amino acids long. The CDR3 DNA is TGTGCCAGCAGTCGTAACGGGGGGGCAGTGGTTACGCAGTATTTT. Its translation is CASSRNGGAVVTQYF.

This clonotype was counted at least ten times. The chain has TRBV20-1 and TRBJ2-7; TRBD2 matches 10 bases. The germline V gene has CDR1 DFQATT and CDR2 SNEGSKA (reference sequence). CDR3 length equals 14 residues. V lost 4 bases, J lost 2 bases, and 5 bases stayed unmatched. The CDR3 bases are TGCAGTGCTAAGTCCGGGACTAGCGCCTACGAGCAGTACTTC. This gives the protein CSAKSGTSAYEQYF.

This chain uses TRBV11-2 with TRBJ2-5; D not certain. V lost 1 base, J lost 6 bases, and 9 bases lay in between. Germline values: CDR1 SGHAT, CDR2 FQNNGV. CDR3 size: 13 residues. CDR3 sequence reads: CASSLVGIQTQYF. CDR3 sequence (DNA): TGTGCCAGCAGCTTAGTGGGGATCCAGACCCAGTACTTC.

V usage is TRBV18 and J usage is TRBJ2-1; 14 bases line up with TRBD2. With 5 bases clipped from V and 4 bases from J, the junction kept 7 bases outside the gene matches. Looked up from germline, CDR1 is KGHSH and CDR2 is LQKENI. The length of the CDR3 is 17 residues. CDR3 residues: CASSSRTSGGLYNEQFF. The DNA for the CDR3 is TGTGCCAGCTCATCCCGGACTAGCGGGGGGCTTTACAATGAGCAGTTCTTC.

This clonotype appeared a few times. The V and J genes are TRBV4-1 and TRBJ1-2, with TRBD1 matching 9 bases. CDR1 is MGHRA and CDR2 is YSYEKL in the germline V gene. Losses at the gene ends were 3 bases for V and 8 bases for J; bases not matched to a gene: 7. This CDR3 is 14 amino acids long. CDR3 region: CASSQGDRDRGYTF. The CDR3 nucleotides are TGCGCCAGCAGCCAGGGGGACAGGGATCGCGGCTACACCTTC.

This clonotype was observed at least ten times. V is TRBV28 and J is TRBJ2-7, with D tentatively TRBD1 or TRBD2 (5 bases each). V lost 5 bases to trimming and J lost 2 bases, with 25 bases between them. The CDR3 runs to 18 residues. CDR1 and CDR2 from the germline V gene are MDHEN and SYDVKM. The DNA for the CDR3 is TGTGCCAGCAGTCTGCCCTTGTCTGAGGGGCCCTATACCTACGAGCAGTACTTC. Its translation: CASSLPLSEGPYTYEQYF.

This clonotype was counted once. The gene calls are TRBV11-3 and TRBJ2-1; D uncertain. The CDR3 length is 12 residues. Trimming pared 5 bases from V and 7 bases from J, leaving 9 bases between. CDR1 and CDR2 (germline): SGHNT, YENEEA. This chain's CDR3 is CASSRGVNEQFF. CDR3 sequence (DNA): TGTGCCAGCAGCCGTGGGGTGAATGAGCAGTTCTTC. Supplemented by reference TRBV11-3 and TRBJ2-1, the full variable domain reads EAGVVQSPRYKIIEKKQPVAFWCNPISGHNTLYWYLQNLGQGPELLIRYENEEAVDDSQLPKDRFSAERLKGVDSTLKIQPAELGDSAVYLCASSRGVNEQFFGPGTRLTVL.

This clonotype was counted only a few times. This chain connects TRBV27 to TRBJ2-3, with TRBD1 matching over 10 bases. Unmatched junction bases numbered 5, after V lost 1 base and J lost 1 base. The CDR3 consists of 17 residues. Germline V CDR1 and CDR2: MNHEY, SMNVEV (reference sequence). The DNA of the CDR3 is TGTGCCAGCAGTTTATTTACCGGGACAGGGGGCACAGATACGCAGTATTTT. Its protein is CASSLFTGTGGTDTQYF.

The chain carries TRBV6-2 or TRBV6-3 and TRBJ1-2; a possible D gene is TRBD1 (5 bases). Per germline, CDR1 MNHEY and CDR2 SVGEGT. V dropped 6 bases and J dropped 8 bases, with 22 bases sitting between them. The CDR3 extends over 15 amino acids. CDR3 sequence: CASSQLTGYLSGYTF. DNA of the CDR3: TGTGCCAGCAGCCAACTCACAGGATATCTCTCGGGCTACACCTTC.

At least ten counts were recorded for this clonotype. The chain links TRBV5-4 to TRBJ1-4, with TRBD1 matching 7 bases. The germline CDR1 and CDR2 sequences are SGHNT and YYREEE (reference sequence). The CDR3 has 15 amino acids. V shed 4 bases, J shed 7 bases, and the junction held 10 bases outside the gene matches. The CDR3 reads CASSNRQGAGEKLFF. Here the CDR3 DNA reads TGTGCCAGCAGCAACCGACAGGGAGCAGGTGAAAAACTGTTTTTT. The full variable domain, rest sourced from reference TRBV5-4 and TRBJ1-4, is ETGVTQSPTHLIKTRGQQVTLRCSSQSGHNTVSWYQQALGQGPQFIFQYYREEENGRGNFPPRFSGLQFPNYSSELNVNALELDDSALYLCASSNRQGAGEKLFFGSGTQLSVL.

The rearrangement uses TRBV21-1 and TRBJ2-6; the table's D call TRBD1 went unverified against the DNA. TRBV21-1 is shown as a pseudogene. CDR3 length: 17 residues. The CDR3 loop reads CASSPIGALSGANVLTF. CDR3 in DNA: TGTGCCAGCAGTCCCATCGGGGCGCTCTCTGGGGCCAACGTCCTGACTTTC.

This chain links TRBV2 with TRBJ2-5, with D unclear. V lost 7 bases and J lost 5, with 11 bases in between. Germline V gives CDR1 SNHLY, CDR2 FYNNEI. The CDR3 loop spans 12 amino acids. In DNA, the CDR3 is TGTGCCAGCACCGAGATAGCTGAGACCCAGTACTTC. As protein: CASTEIAETQYF.

This clonotype was observed a few times. The chain has TRBV7-2 and TRBJ2-7; possibly TRBD1 or TRBD2 for D (5 bases each). Germline CDR1 reads SGHTA; CDR2 reads FQGNSA. This CDR3 spans 17 amino acids. V was pared by 5 bases and J by 0 bases, with 20 bases between. The CDR3 reads CASSRNTGTGSSYEQYF. The CDR3 coding sequence is TGTGCCAGCAGCAGGAATACCGGGACGGGAAGCTCCTACGAGCAGTACTTC.

This clonotype occurred a few times. J is TRBJ2-3 and V is TRBV2; D is unclear. The CDR3 extends over 12 amino acids. Trimming took off 7 bases at V and 5 bases at J, with 10 bases between the two ends. The germline V gene has CDR1 SNHLY and CDR2 FYNNEI. The CDR3 sequence is CASKRRRDTQYF. CDR3 bases: TGTGCCAGCAAAAGGCGCCGAGATACGCAGTATTTT.

This clonotype appeared a few times. The rearrangement joins TRBV27 to TRBJ1-5; TRBD1 matches at 7 bases. The CDR3 extends over 14 amino acids. V was clipped by 6 bases and J by 6 bases; unmatched bases: 8. Germline lookup yields CDR1 MNHEY and CDR2 SMNVEV (reference sequence). The CDR3 DNA sequence: TGTGCCAGCAGGACCAGACAGGGTAGTCAGCCCCAGCATTTT. This codes for CASRTRQGSQPQHF.

The chain recombines TRBV28 with TRBJ1-5, with D perhaps TRBD1 (5 bases). CDR3 size: 18 residues. V shed 8 bases and J shed 5 bases, with 28 bases lying between them. Germline CDR1 is MDHEN and CDR2 is SYDVKM. This CDR3 is CASPPSAGRGFTHQPQHF. The CDR3 nucleotides read TGTGCCAGCCCCCCCTCGGCTGGGCGGGGGTTTACGCATCAGCCCCAGCATTTT.